This T cell receptor (beta chain) was found in a study of CD8+ T cells in alopecia areata. Reverse transcription of extracted RNA yielded cDNA, which provided the sequencing template. Sequencing was performed with immunoSEQ multiplex PCR; in TCRdb, only in-frame clones are kept and a portion is missing. The sample shows some 58,000 clones, roughly 50% of them seen only once. Noted treatment: oral pan-JAK inhibitor, 5-10 mg twice daily. PBMCs provided sorted CD4+ and CD8+ T cells. The sequence came from a human donor with alopecia areata. The material was CD8+ T cells sorted from blood, obtained between weeks 36 and 40, from a patient treated with tofacitinib.

Here the CDR3 DNA reads TGTGCCAGCAGGGCCCGCCTAGCGGGGAACAATGAGCAGTTCTTC. Its translation: CASRARLAGNNEQFF. The rearrangement uses TRBV2 and TRBJ2-1, with 9 bases fitting TRBD2. Germline V gives CDR1 SNHLY, CDR2 FYNNEI. The V gene end was trimmed by 6 bases and the J gene end by 5 bases; junction bases not matched to a gene: 8. This CDR3 comprises 15 residues.